A selection of T cell receptor beta chains follows, all from one sample in a study of T cells in Graves' hyperthyroidism and ophthalmopathy. MiXCR, applied by TCRdb to the multiplex PCR reads, yields one record per CDR3 protein. The table shows more than 650,000 distinct CDR3 sequences, with roughly 15% occurring only once. The sequencing input was blood. The receptors were sampled from a woman under 30 with Graves' hyperthyroidism. CDR3s include the opening cysteine and the closing phenylalanine or tryptophan. Each record gives: D gene, J gene, clone size, V gene, CDR3 protein, CDR3 DNA. D genes are given only for firm matches. Expanded clones are given a class, and other clones once, few, many or no size at all.

. | TRBJ2-7 | many | TRBV7-8 | CASSSQLKGPGEQYF | TGTGCCAGCAGCTCACAACTGAAGGGGCCGGGCGAGCAGTACTTC
. | TRBJ2-7 | many | TRBV5-6 | CASRPTHAGGRYEQYF | TGTGCCAGCAGACCCACTCACGCCGGGGGGCGCTACGAGCAGTACTTC
. | TRBJ1-3 | . | TRBV24-1 | CATSDDLGQLIYF | TGTGCCACCAGTGATGACCTCGGACAGCTCATATATTTT
. | TRBJ2-3 | many | TRBV7-9 | CASGSLVRRTDTQYF | TGTGCCAGCGGCAGCTTGGTTAGACGCACAGATACGCAGTATTTT
TRBD1 | TRBJ1-1 | many | TRBV6-2/TRBV6-3 | CASSYPGQGLYTEAFF | TGTGCCAGCAGTTACCCCGGACAGGGGCTGTACACTGAAGCTTTCTTT
. | TRBJ2-7 | many | TRBV2 | CASKYGLYEQYF | TGTGCCAGCAAATACGGACTCTACGAGCAGTACTTC
TRBD1 | TRBJ1-5 | few | TRBV10-2 | CASRDRGHNQPQHF | TGCGCCAGCAGGGACAGGGGGCACAATCAGCCCCAGCATTTT
. | TRBJ2-3 | few | TRBV29-1 | CSVEDRFPDTQYF | TGCAGCGTTGAAGACAGGTTCCCAGATACGCAGTATTTT
. | TRBJ1-1 | . | TRBV4-3 | CASSQDKGTTEAFF | TGCGCCAGCAGCCAAGACAAGGGCACCACTGAAGCTTTCTTT
TRBD1 | TRBJ1-4 | many | TRBV18 | CASSLQGVTEKLFF | TGTGCCAGCTCATTACAGGGGGTTACTGAAAAACTGTTTTTT
TRBD1 | TRBJ2-1 | . | TRBV5-5 | CASSFWDRDNEQFF | TGTGCCAGCAGCTTTTGGGACAGAGACAATGAGCAGTTCTTC
TRBD1 | TRBJ2-3 | . | TRBV7-2 | CASSGPDRASADTQYF | TGTGCCAGCAGCGGGCCGGACAGGGCTTCGGCGGATACGCAGTATTTT
TRBD1 | TRBJ1-1 | few | TRBV30 | CAWGGQANTEAFF | TGTGCCTGGGGGGGACAGGCCAACACTGAAGCTTTCTTT
. | TRBJ2-7 | many | TRBV12-3/TRBV12-4 | CASSLFVAIDEQYF | TGTGCCAGCAGTTTATTTGTTGCTATCGACGAGCAGTACTTC
. | TRBJ2-7 | many | TRBV27 | CASRGQGPTEQYF | TGTGCCAGCAGAGGGCAGGGTCCCACCGAGCAGTACTTC
. | TRBJ1-1 | many | TRBV7-9 | CASSLAGRLRTEAFF | TGTGCCAGCAGCTTAGCCGGCCGCCTAAGGACTGAAGCTTTCTTT
TRBD2 | TRBJ2-1 | many | TRBV4-1 | CASSQTASGSGYNEQFF | TGCGCCAGCAGCCAAACGGCTAGCGGGAGTGGCTACAATGAGCAGTTCTTC
TRBD2 | TRBJ2-5 | . | TRBV11-3 | CASSISSGGGETQYF | TGTGCCAGCAGCATCAGCAGCGGGGGGGGGGAGACCCAGTACTTC
TRBD1 | TRBJ1-1 | . | TRBV4-1 | CASSQGTGPSEAFF | TGCGCCAGCAGCCAAGGGACAGGGCCTAGTGAAGCTTTCTTT
. | TRBJ2-5 | . | TRBV19 | CASSMRWETQYF | TGTGCCAGTAGTATGAGGTGGGAGACCCAGTACTTC
. | TRBJ2-7 | many | TRBV12-3/TRBV12-4 | CASSLAISYEQYF | TGTGCCAGCAGTTTAGCAATCTCCTACGAGCAGTACTTC
TRBD1 | TRBJ1-1 | . | TRBV19 | CASSMSSRGPDAEAFF | TGTGCCAGTAGTATGTCATCCAGGGGGCCGGATGCTGAAGCTTTCTTT
TRBD2 | TRBJ2-3 | many | TRBV7-2 | CASSTQSAGGPGRDTQYF | TGTGCCAGCAGCACCCAATCCGCGGGAGGGCCAGGTAGAGATACGCAGTATTTT
TRBD2 | TRBJ2-1 | once | TRBV29-1 | CSVAGTSGFEKQFF | TGCAGCGTCGCCGGGACTAGCGGCTTTGAAAAGCAGTTCTTC
. | TRBJ2-7 | many | TRBV6-5 | CASSLSGLGYEQYF | TGTGCCAGCAGTTTGTCGGGGCTTGGCTACGAGCAGTACTTC
. | TRBJ2-2 | many | TRBV6-2/TRBV6-3 | CASSYAEANTGELFF | TGTGCCAGCAGTTACGCTGAGGCGAACACCGGGGAGCTGTTTTTT
. | TRBJ2-6 | few | TRBV6-1 | CATATGGSGANVLTF | TGTGCCACCGCGACAGGAGGATCTGGGGCCAACGTCCTGACTTTC
TRBD2 | TRBJ2-7 | many | TRBV6-1 | CASSEEPFKLAGVSEQYF | TGTGCCAGCAGTGAAGAACCCTTCAAACTAGCGGGAGTGAGCGAGCAGTACTTC
. | TRBJ1-5 | . | TRBV9 | CASGGAGLNQPQHF | TGTGCCAGCGGGGGGGCGGGGCTCAATCAGCCCCAGCATTTT
TRBD2 | TRBJ2-4 | few | TRBV30 | CAWSVRLVSGRAGAKNIQYF | TGTGCCTGGAGTGTACGTTTGGTTAGCGGGAGGGCCGGAGCCAAAAACATTCAGTACTTC
. | TRBJ1-1 | . | TRBV28 | CASSPGPWDAFF | TGTGCCAGCAGCCCCGGGCCCTGGGACGCTTTCTTT
. | TRBJ1-1 | many | TRBV20-1 | CSAFTQGTEAFF | TGCAGTGCTTTCACCCAGGGGACTGAAGCTTTCTTT
TRBD1 | TRBJ1-2 | . | TRBV30 | CAWSEGQGPYYGYTF | TGTGCCTGGAGTGAGGGACAGGGGCCGTACTATGGCTACACCTTC
. | TRBJ1-5 | . | TRBV6-2/TRBV6-3 | CASSSRQTNQPQHF | TGTGCCAGCAGCTCCCGACAGACTAATCAGCCCCAGCATTTT
TRBD1 | TRBJ1-4 | . | TRBV6-1 | CASSELPGQGSEKLFF | TGTGCCAGCAGTGAGCTACCGGGACAGGGATCCGAAAAACTGTTTTTT
. | TRBJ2-1 | many | TRBV12-3/TRBV12-4 | CASSLRMEVSYNEQFF | TGTGCCAGCAGTTTAAGGATGGAGGTCTCCTACAATGAGCAGTTCTTC
TRBD1 | TRBJ1-5 | . | TRBV28 | CASSLANTGGGQPQHF | TGTGCCAGCAGTTTAGCCAATACAGGGGGCGGTCAGCCCCAGCATTTT
TRBD1 | TRBJ2-2 | many | TRBV24-1 | CATSDQPYLLTGIGYTGELFF | TGTGCCACCAGTGACCAACCTTATCTATTGACAGGGATTGGTTATACCGGGGAGCTGTTTTTT
TRBD1 | TRBJ2-7 | . | TRBV4-3 | CASSQGVWGQGTYEQYF | TGCGCCAGCAGCCAGGGGGTTTGGGGACAGGGAACCTACGAGCAGTACTTC
. | TRBJ2-7 | many | TRBV5-6 | CASSFVQQWDEQYF | TGTGCCAGCAGCTTTGTCCAGCAATGGGACGAGCAGTACTTC
. | TRBJ2-7 | many | TRBV3-1 | CASSQGAFPYEQYF | TGTGCCAGCAGCCAAGGAGCTTTTCCCTACGAGCAGTACTTC
TRBD1 | TRBJ1-6 | . | TRBV30 | CAWTMDRLPNSPLHF | TGTGCCTGGACCATGGACAGGCTGCCGAATTCACCCCTCCACTTT
. | TRBJ2-1 | . | TRBV18 | CASKLPGAPSTPQFF | TGTGCCAGCAAACTTCCGGGCGCTCCGTCGACGCCACAGTTCTTC
TRBD1 | TRBJ2-1 | few | TRBV9 | CASSGRDRGHNEQFF | TGTGCCAGCAGCGGCCGGGACAGGGGCCACAATGAGCAGTTCTTC
TRBD2 | TRBJ2-1 | many | TRBV11-2 | CASSLIAGGPEQFF | TGTGCCAGCAGCTTAATAGCGGGAGGGCCGGAGCAGTTCTTC
TRBD2 | TRBJ2-1 | many | TRBV3-1 | CASSQVGGTSGFNEQFF | TGTGCCAGCAGCCAAGTGGGCGGGACTAGCGGTTTCAATGAGCAGTTCTTC
. | TRBJ1-4 | . | TRBV18 | CASSQGSPNEKLFF | TGTGCCAGCTCTCAGGGATCTCCTAATGAAAAACTGTTTTTT
. | TRBJ1-5 | . | TRBV30 | CAWSRDSMNQPQHF | TGTGCCTGGAGCCGCGACAGTATGAATCAGCCCCAGCATTTT